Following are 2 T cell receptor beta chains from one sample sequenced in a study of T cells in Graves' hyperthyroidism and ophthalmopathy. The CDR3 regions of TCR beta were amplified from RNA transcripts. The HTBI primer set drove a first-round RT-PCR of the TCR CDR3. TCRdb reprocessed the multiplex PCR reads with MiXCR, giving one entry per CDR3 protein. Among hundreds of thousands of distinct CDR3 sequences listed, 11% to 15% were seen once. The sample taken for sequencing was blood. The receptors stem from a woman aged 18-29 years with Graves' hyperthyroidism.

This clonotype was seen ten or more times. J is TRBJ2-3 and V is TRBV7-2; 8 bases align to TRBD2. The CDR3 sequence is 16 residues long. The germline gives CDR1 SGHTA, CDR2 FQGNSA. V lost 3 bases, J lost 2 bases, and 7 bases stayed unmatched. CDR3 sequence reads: CASSFASAGATDTQYF. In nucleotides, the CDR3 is TGTGCCAGCAGCTTCGCTTCAGCGGGAGCCACAGATACGCAGTATTTT.

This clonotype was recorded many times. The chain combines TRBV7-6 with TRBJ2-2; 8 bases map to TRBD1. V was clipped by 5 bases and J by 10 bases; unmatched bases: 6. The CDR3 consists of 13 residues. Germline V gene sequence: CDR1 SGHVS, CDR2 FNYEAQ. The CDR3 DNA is TGTGCCAGCAGCCCAGGGGGCGCCGTGGAGCTGTTTTTT. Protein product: CASSPGGAVELFF.